A single sample is the source of the 3 T cell receptor beta chains below, sequenced in a study of blood T cell repertoires in COVID-19. Method: immunoSEQ multiplex PCR; TCRdb's copy keeps in-frame clones and lacks some. The sample includes approximately 250,000 clones, 65% to 90% of them seen just once. Sequenced material: peripheral blood. All receptors derive from a woman aged 70-85 years with COVID-19, enrolled during active disease.

The CDR3 region is CASSWVQGAGPQHF. In DNA, the CDR3 is TGTGCCAGCAGTTGGGTACAGGGGGCTGGGCCCCAGCATTTT. The chain combines TRBV28 with TRBJ1-5; 9 positions agree with TRBD1. Looked up from germline, CDR1 is MDHEN and CDR2 is SYDVKM. The CDR3 has 14 amino acids. V lost 4 bases, J lost 9 bases, and 7 bases stayed unmatched.

This sequence joins TRBV9 and TRBJ1-5; TRBD1 agrees at 9 bases. CDR1 and CDR2 from the germline V gene are SGDLS and YYNGEE. The trim removed 3 bases at V and 6 bases at J, leaving 7 bases unmatched. This CDR3 comprises 15 residues. The CDR3 DNA is TGTGCCAGCAGCGCCGACAGGGGGGTCGGTCAGCCCCAGCATTTT. Its translation: CASSADRGVGQPQHF. The full variable domain, with the rest looked up from reference TRBV9 and TRBJ1-5, is DSGVTQTPKHLITATGQRVTLRCSPRSGDLSVYWYQQSLDQGLQFLIQYYNGEERAKGNILERFSAQQFPDLHSELNLSSLELGDSALYFCASSADRGVGQPQHFGDGTRLSIL.

This sequence joins TRBV30 and TRBJ2-3; 11 bases match TRBD2. With V trimmed by 5 bases and J by 4 bases, 14 bases remained unmatched. This CDR3 is built from 17 residues. Germline loops: CDR1 GTSNPN, CDR2 SVGIG (reference sequence). Here the CDR3 reads CAWQLGITSGGADTQYF. CDR3 in DNA: TGTGCCTGGCAATTGGGGATAACTAGCGGGGGAGCAGATACGCAGTATTTT. Combining the CDR3 with reference TRBV30 and TRBJ2-3 gives the whole variable domain SQTIHQWPATLVQPVGSPLSLECTVEGTSNPNLYWYRQAAGRGLQLLFYSVGIGQISSEVPQNLSASRPQDRQFILSSKKLLLSDSGFYLCAWQLGITSGGADTQYFGPGTRLTVL.